This is a list of T cell receptor beta chains from one sample in a study of shared clonotypes between healthy human individuals. Produced via immunoSEQ multiplex PCR; TCRdb's table is partial and in-frame only. Found here are about 2 million clones, roughly 94% of them singletons; the top ten hold 1% to 1.5%. Sequenced: naive CD8+ T cells sorted from blood. The receptors shown here come from a man aged 18 to 29 in good health. The CDR3 runs from the conserved cysteine through the conserved F or W. The D gene is left open where the match is weak. Clone size is stated in some rows and not others, as once, few, many or a class when expanded.

D gene	V gene	clone size	J gene	CDR3 protein	CDR3 DNA
TRBD1	TRBV5-5	.	TRBJ2-7	CASSLPGQVDEQYF	TGTGCCAGCAGCTTACCGGGACAGGTGGACGAGCAGTACTTC
TRBD2	TRBV5-4	.	TRBJ2-5	CASSGGIAGGPGETQYF	TGTGCCAGCAGCGGGGGTATAGCGGGAGGGCCCGGGGAGACCCAGTACTTC
.	TRBV10-3	.	TRBJ1-1	CAISEGGGHTEAFF	TGTGCCATCAGTGAAGGAGGGGGGCACACTGAAGCTTTCTTT
.	TRBV29-1	.	TRBJ1-2	CSVEDSGDYGYTF	TGCAGCGTTGAAGACAGCGGAGACTATGGCTACACCTTC
.	TRBV29-1	.	TRBJ2-7	CSVEESGGSYEQYF	TGCAGCGTTGAGGAATCGGGCGGATCCTACGAGCAGTACTTC
TRBD2	TRBV6-5	.	TRBJ2-1	CASRTSGYEQFF	TGTGCCAGCAGAACTAGCGGCTATGAGCAGTTCTTC
TRBD1	TRBV5-4	.	TRBJ1-2	CASSRQGIGGYTF	TGTGCCAGCTCAAGACAGGGGATCGGTGGCTACACCTTC
TRBD1	TRBV28	.	TRBJ1-4	CASRDRGALSANEKLFF	TGTGCCAGCAGGGACAGGGGAGCCTTGAGTGCTAATGAAAAACTGTTTTTT
.	TRBV15	.	TRBJ2-3	CATSTPGGLGTDTQYF	TGTGCCACCAGCACCCCCGGGGGGCTTGGCACAGATACGCAGTATTTT
TRBD2	TRBV9	.	TRBJ2-5	CASSVGTSGGTQYF	TGTGCCAGCAGCGTAGGGACTAGCGGGGGAACCCAGTACTTC
.	TRBV10-3	.	TRBJ2-7	CATGGSYEQYF	TGTGCCACCGGAGGTTCCTACGAGCAGTACTTC
.	TRBV6-5	.	TRBJ2-3	CASSYRANTDTQYF	TGTGCCAGCAGTTACCGGGCCAACACAGATACGCAGTATTTT
.	TRBV6-5	.	TRBJ1-1	CASSYSIGQHNTEAFF	TGTGCCAGCAGTTACTCGATCGGACAGCATAACACTGAAGCTTTCTTT
.	TRBV6-6	.	TRBJ2-1	CASSYRDEQFF	TGTGCCAGCAGTTACAGGGACGAGCAGTTCTTC
.	TRBV19	.	TRBJ2-4	CASSTTTIGAKNIQYF	TGTGCCAGTAGTACGACCACCATTGGGGCCAAAAACATTCAGTACTTC
.	TRBV7-8	once	TRBJ2-7	CASRARGLGEQYF	TGTGCCAGCAGGGCCCGGGGGCTGGGAGAGCAGTACTTC
.	TRBV10-1	.	TRBJ2-3	CASSEFRVQYF	TGCGCCAGCAGTGAGTTCCGGGTGCAGTATTTT
.	TRBV19	.	TRBJ1-4	CASTPDSSANEKLFF	TGTGCCAGTACCCCAGACAGTTCGGCTAATGAAAAACTGTTTTTT
.	TRBV4-2	.	TRBJ1-1	CASSQLQGENTEAFF	TGTGCCAGCAGCCAACTACAGGGAGAGAACACTGAAGCTTTCTTT
.	TRBV2	.	TRBJ1-3	CASSEVGSGNTIYF	TGTGCCAGCAGTGAAGTGGGCTCTGGAAACACCATATATTTT
TRBD1	TRBV2	.	TRBJ1-4	CASSDEGRAGGEKLFF	TGTGCCAGCAGTGACGAAGGGAGGGCAGGGGGTGAAAAACTGTTTTTT
TRBD1	TRBV4-1	.	TRBJ1-2	CASSHDAGTEGYTF	TGCGCCAGCAGCCATGACGCCGGGACAGAAGGCTACACCTTC
TRBD1	TRBV10-2	.	TRBJ2-7	CASSAYRDSPSSYEQYF	TGCGCCAGCAGTGCGTACCGGGACAGCCCGAGCTCCTACGAGCAGTACTTC
.	TRBV6-1	.	TRBJ2-7	CASSEHSGPSYEQYF	TGTGCCAGCAGTGAGCATTCAGGGCCCTCCTACGAGCAGTACTTC
TRBD2	TRBV11-2	.	TRBJ2-3	CASSYGTTSTDTQYF	TGTGCCAGCAGCTACGGGACTACTAGCACAGATACGCAGTATTTT
.	TRBV5-4	.	TRBJ1-3	CASSLMSGNTIYF	TGTGCCAGCAGCTTGATGTCTGGAAACACCATATATTTT
.	TRBV29-1	once	TRBJ1-3	CSVEQVNSGNTIYF	TGCAGCGTTGAACAGGTTAACTCTGGAAACACCATATATTTT
TRBD1	TRBV7-9	.	TRBJ2-5	CASSFPRDSSQETQYF	TGTGCCAGCAGCTTCCCCCGGGACAGTAGCCAAGAGACCCAGTACTTC
TRBD1	TRBV19	.	TRBJ2-2	CASSMTGGNTGELFF	TGTGCCAGTAGTATGACAGGGGGTAACACCGGGGAGCTGTTTTTT
TRBD2	TRBV4-3	.	TRBJ2-1	CASSLAAGSSYNEQFF	TGCGCCAGCAGCCTCGCAGCGGGATCCTCCTACAATGAGCAGTTCTTC
.	TRBV5-5	.	TRBJ2-7	CASSLTSIYEQYF	TGTGCCAGCAGCTTGACCTCGATCTACGAGCAGTACTTC
.	TRBV6-4	.	TRBJ1-6	CASSDGRDHSPLHF	TGTGCCAGCAGTGACGGCAGGGATCATTCACCCCTCCACTTT
.	TRBV4-1	.	TRBJ2-7	CASSQTGLSYEQCF	TGCGCCAGCAGCCAGACCGGGCTATCCTACGAGCAGTGCTTC